Reported below is one T cell receptor beta chain. Antigen unknown. This entry is derived from a study of cytomegalovirus exposure and HLA in healthy donors. The CDR3 is made up of 19 amino acids. With 0 bases clipped from V and 7 bases from J, the junction kept 13 bases outside the gene matches. Germline CDR1 reads LGHNA; CDR2 reads YNFKEQ. General study points: An analysis done earlier found most TCR beta V segments productive about 90% or about 30% of the time.

PCR was performed using 60 Vbeta and 13 Jbeta primers. Produced via immunoSEQ multiplex PCR; TCRdb's table is partial and in-frame only. The table has 150,000 to 200,000 clones, roughly 10% seen once. The V gene is TRBV4-2, the J gene TRBJ2-2, with 11 bases lining up with TRBD2. Sequencing was carried out using PBMCs. The TCR was taken from a woman in her 30s in good health and CMV-seropositive. The CDR3 protein is CASSQEGPRLAGLGGELFF. In DNA, the CDR3 is TGTGCCAGCAGCCAAGAGGGCCCCCGACTAGCGGGACTAGGCGGGGAGCTGTTTTTT.